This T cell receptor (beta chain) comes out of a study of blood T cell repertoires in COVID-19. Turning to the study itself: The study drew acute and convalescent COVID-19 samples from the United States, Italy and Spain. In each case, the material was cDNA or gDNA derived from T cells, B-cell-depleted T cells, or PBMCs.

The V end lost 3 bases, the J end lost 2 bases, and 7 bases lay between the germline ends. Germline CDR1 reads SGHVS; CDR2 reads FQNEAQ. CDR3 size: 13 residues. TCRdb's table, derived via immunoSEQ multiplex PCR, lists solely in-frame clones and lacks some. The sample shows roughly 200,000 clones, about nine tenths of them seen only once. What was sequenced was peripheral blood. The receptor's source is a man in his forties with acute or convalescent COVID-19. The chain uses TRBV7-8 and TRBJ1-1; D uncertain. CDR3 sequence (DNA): TGTGCCAGCAGCTTGGTTACTAACACTGAAGCTTTCTTT. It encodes CASSLVTNTEAFF.